A single T cell receptor (beta chain) is shown here with its context. Its cognate antigen is unknown. This specimen belongs to a study of PD-1 blockade in classical Hodgkin lymphoma. Looking at the study overall: Patients got intravenous nivolumab 3 mg/kg every 2 weeks. Study conclusions and caveats: Repertoires differed for reasons still undefined, possibly disease activity or prior therapy.

Brentuximab vedotin exposure varied among the patients, all of whom had relapsed after autologous stem cell transplantation. TCRdb's copy holds only in-frame clones and misses some; the assay was immunoSEQ multiplex PCR. This table has about 24,000 clones, almost 70% appearing once. CDR1 and CDR2 from the germline V gene are MNHEY and SMNVEV (reference sequence). The germline V and J ends were trimmed by 0 bases and 5 bases, with 11 bases remaining between them. The CDR3 spans 15 residues. V is TRBV27 and J is TRBJ1-5; the D is unclear. Sample: peripheral blood mononuclear cells (PBMCs), taken at baseline. The TCR originated in a human donor with classical Hodgkin lymphoma. The CDR3 sequence is CASSLSAVLDQPQHF. In nucleotides, the CDR3 is TGTGCCAGCAGTTTATCGGCGGTTTTGGATCAGCCCCAGCATTTT.